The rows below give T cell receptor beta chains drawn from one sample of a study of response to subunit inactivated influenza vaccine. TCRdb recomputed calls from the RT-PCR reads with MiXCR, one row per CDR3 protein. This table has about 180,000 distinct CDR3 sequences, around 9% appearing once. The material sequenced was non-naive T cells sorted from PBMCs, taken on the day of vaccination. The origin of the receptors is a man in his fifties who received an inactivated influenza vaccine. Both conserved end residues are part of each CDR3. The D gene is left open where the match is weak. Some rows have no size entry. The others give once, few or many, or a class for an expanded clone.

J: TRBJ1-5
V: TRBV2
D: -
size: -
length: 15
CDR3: CASSLLRMRDQPQHF
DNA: TGTGCCAGCAGTCTCCTACGGATGCGGGATCAGCCCCAGCATTTT

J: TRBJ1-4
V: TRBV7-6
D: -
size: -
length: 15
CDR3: CASSLVERPLGKLFF
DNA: TGTGCCAGCAGCTTAGTTGAGAGGCCTTTGGGAAAACTGTTTTTT

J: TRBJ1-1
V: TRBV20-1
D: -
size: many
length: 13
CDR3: CSASGRVNTEAFF
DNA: TGCAGTGCTAGCGGACGGGTGAACACTGAAGCTTTCTTT

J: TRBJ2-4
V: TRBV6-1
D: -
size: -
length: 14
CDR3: CASSQGFVKNIQYF
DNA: TGTGCCAGCAGCCAGGGGTTCGTCAAAAACATTCAGTACTTC

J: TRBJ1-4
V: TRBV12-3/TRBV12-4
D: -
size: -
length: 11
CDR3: CASSLHEKLFF
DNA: TGTGCCAGCAGCCTCCATGAAAAACTGTTTTTT

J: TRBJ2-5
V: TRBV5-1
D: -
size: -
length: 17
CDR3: CASSSQSLASGQETQYF
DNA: TGCGCCAGCAGCTCCCAGTCGCTAGCGTCTGGACAAGAGACCCAGTACTTC

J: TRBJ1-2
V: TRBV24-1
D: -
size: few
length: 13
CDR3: CATSGNSNYGYTF
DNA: TGTGCCACCAGTGGGAACAGTAACTATGGCTACACCTTC

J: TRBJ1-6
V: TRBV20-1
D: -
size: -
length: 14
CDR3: CSARAGTRSSPLHF
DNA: TGCAGTGCTAGGGCCGGGACCCGTAGTTCACCCCTCCACTTT

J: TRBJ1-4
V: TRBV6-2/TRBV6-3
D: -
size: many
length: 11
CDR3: CASRIAEKLFF
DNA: TGTGCCAGCAGGATCGCGGAAAAACTGTTTTTT

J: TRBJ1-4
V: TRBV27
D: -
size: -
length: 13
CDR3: CASSGPRGEKLFF
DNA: TGTGCCAGCAGTGGGCCCCGGGGGGAAAAACTGTTTTTT

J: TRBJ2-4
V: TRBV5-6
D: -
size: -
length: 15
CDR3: CASSFLDSSKNIQYF
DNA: TGTGCCAGCAGCTTTTTGGACAGTTCCAAAAACATTCAGTACTTC

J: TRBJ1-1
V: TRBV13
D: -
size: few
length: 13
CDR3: CASSLIGITEAFF
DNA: TGTGCCAGCAGCTTAATCGGGATCACTGAAGCTTTCTTT

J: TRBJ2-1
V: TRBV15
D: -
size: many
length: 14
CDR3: CATSTRGVYREQFF
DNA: TGTGCCACCAGCACCCGGGGCGTTTACCGTGAGCAGTTCTTC

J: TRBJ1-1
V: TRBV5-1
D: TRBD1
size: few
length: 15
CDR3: CASSLAWTGGTEAFF
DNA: TGCGCCAGCAGCTTGGCCTGGACAGGGGGCACTGAAGCTTTCTTT

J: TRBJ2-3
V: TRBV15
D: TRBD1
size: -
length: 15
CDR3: CATSTAGTGVRTQYF
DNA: TGTGCCACCAGCACAGCCGGGACAGGGGTTCGTACGCAGTATTTT

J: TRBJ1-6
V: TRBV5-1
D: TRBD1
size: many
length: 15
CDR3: CASRRTGTDNSPLHF
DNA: TGCGCCAGCAGACGAACCGGGACAGATAATTCACCCCTCCACTTT

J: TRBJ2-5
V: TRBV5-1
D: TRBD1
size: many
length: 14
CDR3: CASSLWTGQETQYF
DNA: TGCGCCAGCAGCTTGTGGACAGGTCAAGAGACCCAGTACTTC

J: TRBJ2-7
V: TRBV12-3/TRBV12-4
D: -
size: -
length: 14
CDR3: CASSVGESSYEQYF
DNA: TGTGCCAGCTCAGTGGGGGAAAGCTCCTACGAGCAGTACTTC

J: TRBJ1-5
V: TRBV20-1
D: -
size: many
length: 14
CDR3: CSAESGNSNQPQHF
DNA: TGCAGTGCTGAATCCGGGAATAGCAATCAGCCCCAGCATTTT

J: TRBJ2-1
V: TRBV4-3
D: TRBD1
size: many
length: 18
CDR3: CASSQVLPGQGLGNEQFF
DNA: TGCGCCAGCAGCCAAGTATTACCGGGACAGGGATTAGGGAATGAGCAGTTCTTC